This passage covers 22 T cell receptor beta chains from one sample sequenced in a study of Ad26.COV2.S vaccination and SARS-CoV-2 variants. Profiling relied on immunoSEQ multiplex PCR, and the TCRdb table lists in-frame clones only, not all of them. The sample lists about 420,000 clones, 70% to 90% occurring once. Treatment defined: around 19 received Ad26.COV2.S at low or high dose, single or two shots; 5 received placebo; per-sample allocation not given. Sampling took place 63 days after the first vaccine or placebo injection. The specimen comprised peripheral blood, sampled in a trial of Ad26.COV2.S vaccine versus placebo. These receptors were taken from a person aged 18-60 years who received the Ad26.COV2.S COVID-19 vaccine or a placebo.

The chain joins TRBV15 to TRBJ2-1; 10 bases fit TRBD1. CDR3 length equals 15 residues. Germline CDR1 and CDR2: LNHNV and YYDKDF (reference sequence). Trimming at V came to 3 bases and at J to 6 bases, leaving 5 bases not matched to a gene. CDR3 nucleotide sequence: TGTGCCACCAGCAGTGCCGGGACAGGGGTCAATGAGCAGTTCTTC. This encodes CATSSAGTGVNEQFF. Supplemented by reference TRBV15 and TRBJ2-1, the full variable domain reads DAMVIQNPRYQVTQFGKPVTLSCSQTLNHNVMYWYQQKSSQAPKLLFHYYDKDFNNEADTPDNFQSRRPNTSFCFLDIRSPGLGDTAMYLCATSSAGTGVNEQFFGPGTRLTVL.

The chain carries TRBV10-2 and TRBJ2-5; 10 bases map to TRBD1. The CDR3 is 15 amino acids. With V trimmed by 3 bases and J by 5 bases, 6 bases remained unmatched. Per the germline V gene, CDR1 is WSHSY and CDR2 is SAAADI. The chain's CDR3 is CASSDHGQGGETQYF. For the CDR3, the DNA is TGCGCCAGCAGTGACCACGGACAGGGGGGTGAGACCCAGTACTTC.

This clone occurred a few times. The CDR3 region is CASSLPTGDNSPLHF. CDR3 coding DNA: TGTGCCAGCAGCCTACCGACAGGGGATAATTCACCCCTCCACTTT. The chain has TRBV3-1 (or the pseudogene TRBV3-2) and TRBJ1-6; 8 bases match TRBD1. Germline CDR1 reads LGHDT; CDR2 reads YNNKEL (reference sequence). Germline trimming cut 4 bases from V and 5 bases from J; bases unmatched to any gene: 4. This CDR3 is 15 amino acids long.

This clone occurred a few times. The chain combines TRBV19 with TRBJ2-7; D may be TRBD1 (6 bases). This CDR3 comprises 14 residues. Germline V gene data show CDR1 as LNHDA and CDR2 as SQIVND (reference sequence). Trimming left V 4 bases short and J 4 bases short, with 14 bases between. The CDR3 is CASSTQGSPYEQYF. DNA of the CDR3: TGTGCCAGTAGTACCCAGGGGTCGCCATACGAGCAGTACTTC.

The chain joins TRBV24-1 to TRBJ1-2; 7 positions agree with TRBD1. CDR1 is KGHDR, CDR2 SFDVKD, per germline. This CDR3 contains 15 residues. V gave up 0 bases and J gave up 6 bases; unmatched junction bases: 6. The CDR3 sequence is CATSDLQGGINGYTF. CDR3 DNA: TGTGCCACCAGTGATTTGCAAGGGGGCATTAATGGCTACACCTTC.

V gene TRBV9 combines with J gene TRBJ1-6, with no clear D. The CDR3 totals 14 residues. Trimming stripped 0 bases from V and 5 bases from J, with 6 bases between. Germline V CDR1 and CDR2: SGDLS, YYNGEE. DNA for the CDR3: TGTGCCAGCAGCGTAGACCCGAATAATTCACCCCTCCACTTT. This codes for CASSVDPNNSPLHF.

The chain has TRBV6-1 and TRBJ1-3; D is possibly TRBD1 (5 bases). This CDR3 has 15 residues. The germline CDR1 and CDR2 sequences are MNHNS and SASEGT. The V end lost 1 base, the J end lost 3 bases, and 10 bases lay between the germline ends. DNA for the CDR3: TGTGCCAGCAGTGAAGGCCCAGGGATTGGAAACACCATATATTTT. This sequence encodes CASSEGPGIGNTIYF.

V and J are TRBV7-2 and TRBJ1-6, with TRBD1 as a possible D gene (5 bases). The CDR3 is 15 residues long. Germline-derived CDR1 and CDR2 are SGHTA and FQGNSA. The V and J ends lost 0 bases and 13 bases respectively, with 16 bases between them. CDR3 sequence (DNA): TGTGCCAGCAGCTTAGCGCTCACAGGTACGCGGCCCCTCCACTTT. It is translated as CASSLALTGTRPLHF.

J is TRBJ2-3 and V is TRBV19, with 12 bases lining up with TRBD2. The CDR3 is 17 residues long. The junction had 8 bases not matched to a gene; V was cut back by 6 bases and J by 1 base. Germline-derived CDR1 and CDR2 are LNHDA and SQIVND (reference sequence). The chain's CDR3 is CASSPSGGVLGTDTQYF. CDR3 coding DNA: TGTGCCAGTAGCCCTAGCGGGGGGGTCTTGGGCACAGATACGCAGTATTTT. The whole variable domain, filled in from reference TRBV19 and TRBJ2-3, reads DGGITQSPKYLFRKEGQNVTLSCEQNLNHDAMYWYRQDPGQGLRLIYYSQIVNDFQKGDIAEGYSVSREKKESFPLTVTSAQKNPTAFYLCASSPSGGVLGTDTQYFGPGTRLTVL.

V and J are TRBV5-1 and TRBJ2-1; 10 bases are a match to TRBD2. Per the germline V gene, CDR1 is SGHRS and CDR2 is YFSETQ. The CDR3 is 16 amino acids. With 4 bases clipped from V and 4 bases from J, the junction kept 8 bases outside the gene matches. Here the CDR3 DNA reads TGCGCCAGCAGCCCCGGACTAGCGGTCGATTACAATGAGCAGTTCTTC. This translates into CASSPGLAVDYNEQFF.

This chain links TRBV11-1 with TRBJ1-3; D is uncertain. CDR3 length equals 13 residues. V was clipped by 2 bases and J by 2 bases, with 4 bases between them. CDR1 SGHAT and CDR2 FQDESV come from the germline V gene (reference sequence). The CDR3 spells CASSLIPGNTIYF. As DNA, the CDR3 is TGTGCCAGCAGCTTAATCCCTGGAAACACCATATATTTT.

This chain joins TRBV7-9 and TRBJ2-1; 7 bases map to TRBD2. The CDR3 is made up of 16 amino acids. Looked up from germline, CDR1 is SEHNR and CDR2 is FQNEAQ (reference sequence). V gave up 5 bases and J gave up 0 bases; unmatched junction bases: 7. CDR3 DNA sequence: TGTGCCAGCAGCACAAGCGGGGCCAGCTCCTACAATGAGCAGTTCTTC. Its translation: CASSTSGASSYNEQFF.

This chain connects TRBV18 to TRBJ1-1, with 8 bases lining up with TRBD1. This CDR3 has 17 amino acids. From germline, CDR1 is KGHSH and CDR2 LQKENI. V was clipped by 3 bases and J by 3 bases; unmatched bases: 12. The CDR3 DNA follows: TGTGCCAGCTCACCCGTCCCGGGACAGGCCCGGGACACTGAAGCTTTCTTT. Its translation: CASSPVPGQARDTEAFF.

Concerning this clone: The same CDR3 is also encoded by other DNA sequences in this sample. The chain links TRBV5-6 to TRBJ1-1, with D unresolved. Germline V CDR1 and CDR2: SGHDT, YYEEEE. The CDR3 totals 12 residues. Trimming cost V 0 bases and J 5 bases, with 5 bases left between them. The CDR3 sequence: CASSLGRTEAFF. In DNA, the CDR3 is TGTGCCAGCAGCTTGGGCAGGACTGAAGCTTTCTTT.

The chain combines TRBV27 with TRBJ1-4, with TRBD1 identical over 8 bases. Per germline, CDR1 MNHEY and CDR2 SMNVEV (reference sequence). Trimming removed 6 bases from V and 0 bases from J; junction bases left unmatched: 9. The CDR3 consists of 17 residues. CDR3 residues: CASSTTGGTSTNEKLFF. The CDR3, as DNA: TGTGCCAGCAGCACCACAGGGGGGACCTCAACTAATGAAAAACTGTTTTTT.

This clone was recorded only once. This chain links TRBV7-6 with TRBJ2-1; 12 nucleotides agree with TRBD2. Germline CDR1 is SGHVS and CDR2 is FNYEAQ. There are 17 residues in the CDR3. J was trimmed by 0 bases and V by 5 bases; bases with no gene match: 5. The CDR3 sequence is CASSRLAGGISYNEQFF. The CDR3 bases are TGTGCCAGCAGCCGTCTAGCGGGGGGGATCTCCTACAATGAGCAGTTCTTC.

The chain links TRBV2 to TRBJ2-3; D is possibly TRBD1 (5 bases). Germline lookup yields CDR1 SNHLY and CDR2 FYNNEI. The V end lost 7 bases, the J end lost 1 base, and 9 bases lay between the germline ends. The CDR3 has 13 residues. The CDR3 sequence is CASKGIGTDTQYF. In nucleotides, the CDR3 is TGTGCCAGCAAGGGGATAGGCACAGATACGCAGTATTTT. Based on the CDR3 plus reference TRBV2 and TRBJ2-3, the full variable domain is EPEVTQTPSHQVTQMGQEVILRCVPISNHLYFYWYRQILGQKVEFLVSFYNNEISEKSEIFDDQFSVERPDGSNFTLKIRSTKLEDSAMYFCASKGIGTDTQYFGPGTRLTVL.

CDR3 bases: TGTGCCAGCAGCCCCGGGTTTCAGTATGGCTACACCTTC. The encoded protein is CASSPGFQYGYTF. The V call is TRBV5-6, the J call TRBJ1-2; no clear D. Per the germline V gene, CDR1 is SGHDT and CDR2 is YYEEEE. Trimming removed 4 bases at V and 5 bases at J, with 12 bases between. CDR3 length: 13 residues.

This sequence joins TRBV18 and TRBJ2-5; the D gene is possibly TRBD2 (6 bases). This CDR3 contains 12 residues. V was trimmed by 2 bases and J by 6 bases, leaving 7 bases between them. From germline, CDR1 is KGHSH and CDR2 LQKENI. CDR3 sequence (DNA): TGTGCCAGCTCACCAGCGGGGAAGACCCAGTACTTC. Translated: CASSPAGKTQYF. The whole variable domain, remainder taken from reference TRBV18 and TRBJ2-5, is NAGVMQNPRHLVRRRGQEARLRCSPMKGHSHVYWYRQLPEEGLKFMVYLQKENIIDESGMPKERFSAEFPKEGPSILRIQQVVRGDSAAYFCASSPAGKTQYFGPGTRLLVL.

The J gene is TRBJ2-7, the V gene TRBV9; possible D gene TRBD2, 6 bases. The V end lost 4 bases, the J end lost 0 bases, and 17 bases lay between the germline ends. The CDR3 covers 16 residues. Germline CDR1 SGDLS, CDR2 YYNGEE. DNA for the CDR3: TGTGCCAGCAGCCATGGGGGGAGCAGGGCCTCCTACGAGCAGTACTTC. This gives the protein CASSHGGSRASYEQYF.

V usage is TRBV5-4 and J usage is TRBJ1-1; 8 bases match TRBD1. CDR1 is SGHNT and CDR2 is YYREEE in the germline V gene (reference sequence). CDR3 size: 15 residues. The ends lost 4 bases at V and 1 base at J; junction bases unmatched: 6. CDR3 sequence: CASSRPGGRNTEAFF. The CDR3 coding sequence is TGTGCCAGCAGCAGACCAGGGGGCAGGAACACTGAAGCTTTCTTT.

The J gene is TRBJ2-5, the V gene TRBV6-2 or TRBV6-3, with TRBD2 identical over 8 bases. With 0 bases clipped from V and 1 base from J, the junction kept 7 bases outside the gene matches. CDR3 length equals 17 residues. Per the germline V gene, CDR1 is MNHEY and CDR2 is SVGEGT. In nucleotides, the CDR3 is TGTGCCAGCAGTTACTCCGGTAGCGGGGAACCCCAAGAGACCCAGTACTTC. This codes for CASSYSGSGEPQETQYF.